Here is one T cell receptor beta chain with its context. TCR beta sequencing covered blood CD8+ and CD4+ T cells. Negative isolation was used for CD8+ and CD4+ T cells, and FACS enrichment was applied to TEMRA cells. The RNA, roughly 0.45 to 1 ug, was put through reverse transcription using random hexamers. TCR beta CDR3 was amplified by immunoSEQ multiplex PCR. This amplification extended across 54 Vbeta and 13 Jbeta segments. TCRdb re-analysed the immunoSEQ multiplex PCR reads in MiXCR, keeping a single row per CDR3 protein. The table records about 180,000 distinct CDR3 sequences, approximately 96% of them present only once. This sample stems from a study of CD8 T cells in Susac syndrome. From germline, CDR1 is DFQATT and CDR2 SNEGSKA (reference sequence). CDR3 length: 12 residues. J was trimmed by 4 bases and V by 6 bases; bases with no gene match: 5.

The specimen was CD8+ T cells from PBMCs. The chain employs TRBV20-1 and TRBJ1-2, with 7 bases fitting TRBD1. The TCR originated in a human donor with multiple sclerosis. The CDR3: CSARTGSYGYTF. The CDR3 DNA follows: TGCAGTGCCAGGACAGGATCCTATGGCTACACCTTC.